The source of this TCR beta chain is a study of T cell responses to AZD1222 COVID-19 vaccine. The CDR3 consists of 14 residues. Comment on this clone: Its antigen is undetermined.

General study findings and limits: Baseline testing showed seropositivity in only five to seven AZD1222 recipients. Among vaccine-associated CD4 TCRs, coverage spanned spike, with dominance at 160-218 and 743-854. A mostly white British donor set with more females was recruited, and clonal diversity was possibly underestimated. Spike-specific TCR breadth and depth were elevated following two AZD1222 doses.

The table came from immunoSEQ multiplex PCR; TCRdb's copy has only in-frame clones and leaves some out. The sample yields about 97,000 clones, approximately 90% seen once. Sequencing used peripheral blood, obtained on day 0 of AZD1222 vaccination. This clonotype was obtained from an adult in good health. The rearrangement uses TRBV21-1 and TRBJ2-7; the table's D call TRBD2 went unverified against the DNA. TRBV21-1 is deemed a pseudogene. The CDR3 DNA is TGTGCCAGCAGCAAAGTTGCGGGGGGATACGAGCAGTACTTC. Protein sequence: CASSKVAGGYEQYF.